The next 14 T cell receptor beta chains were all read from a single sample in a study of T cells after yellow fever vaccination. TCRdb ran MiXCR on the 5' RACE reads and lists one entry per CDR3 protein. The sample lists about 630,000 distinct CDR3 sequences, around an eighth occurring once. The input for sequencing was PBMCs, taken on the day of the yellow fever booster vaccination. These receptors originate from a young man who received the YFV17D yellow fever vaccine.

This clonotype is a singleton in its sample. The chain uses TRBV2 and TRBJ2-7, with unresolved D. CDR1 and CDR2 from the germline V gene are SNHLY and FYNNEI. The CDR3 is 13 residues long. V gave up 8 bases and J gave up 3 bases, with 14 bases separating them. This CDR3 reads CASATAFFYEQYF. The CDR3 nucleotides read TGTGCCAGCGCGACGGCCTTCTTCTACGAGCAGTACTTC.

The chain recombines TRBV4-3 with TRBJ2-1; tentatively, D is TRBD2 (5 bases). Germline-derived CDR1 and CDR2 are LGHNA and YSLEER. This CDR3 has 13 amino acids. CDR3 coding DNA: TGCGCGCTTTCCGCCGTTAGCGAAAATGAGCAGTTCTTC. This codes for CALSAVSENEQFF.

CDR3 nucleotides: TGCAGTGCTATTAGCGGGAGTCGTCAAGAGACCCAGTACTTC. Its translation: CSAISGSRQETQYF. V gene TRBV20-1 combines with J gene TRBJ2-5; TRBD2 matches 9 bases. CDR3 length equals 14 residues. V trimming: 4 bases; J trimming: 2 bases; junction bases outside the gene matches: 5. Germline loops: CDR1 DFQATT, CDR2 SNEGSKA (reference sequence).

A few counts support this clonotype. The chain uses TRBV27 and TRBJ2-7; 11 nucleotides align to TRBD2. V dropped 3 bases and J dropped 6; count of bases not matched to a gene: 7. The CDR3 totals 15 residues. Per the germline V gene, CDR1 is MNHEY and CDR2 is SMNVEV (reference sequence). As DNA, the CDR3 is TGTGCCAGCAGTTTTCGGGTAGCGGGAGGGGGCGAGCAGTACTTC. This encodes CASSFRVAGGGEQYF.

This clonotype came up a few times. The chain has TRBV7-3 and TRBJ2-3; D gene uncertain. Trimming took off 5 bases at V and 1 base at J, with 19 bases between the two ends. Germline V lookup: CDR1 SGHTA, CDR2 FQGTGA. This CDR3 contains 17 residues. CDR3 in amino acids: CASSDQPGRGRTDTQYF. The CDR3 DNA is TGTGCCAGCAGCGATCAACCAGGCAGAGGTCGCACAGATACGCAGTATTTT.

This clonotype was seen many times. The chain uses TRBV7-9 and TRBJ2-2; D is uncertain. CDR3 length: 12 residues. Germline V gene sequence: CDR1 SEHNR, CDR2 FQNEAQ (reference sequence). V was clipped by 8 bases and J by 4 bases, with 8 bases between them. In DNA form, the CDR3 reads TGTGCCAGCGAACTTGGCACCGGGGAGCTGTTTTTT. Protein: CASELGTGELFF.

This sequence joins TRBV27 and TRBJ1-2, with D unresolved. Germline CDR1 and CDR2: MNHEY and SMNVEV (reference sequence). V was pared by 7 bases and J by 11 bases, with 23 bases between. The CDR3 contains 14 residues. The CDR3 DNA reads as TGTGCCAGCAAGTCGTGGGAGGAGGCGGCGAGGTACACCTTC. Translating it yields CASKSWEEAARYTF.

This clonotype was detected ten times or more. The chain carries TRBV9 and TRBJ1-5; D unclear. The CDR3 loop spans 13 amino acids. V lost 5 bases to trimming and J lost 2 bases, with 8 bases between them. Germline loops: CDR1 SGDLS, CDR2 YYNGEE. CDR3 nucleotide sequence: TGTGCCAGCAGTGTCAAGGGCAATCAGCCCCAGCATTTT. Translated, it gives CASSVKGNQPQHF.

This clonotype has more than one count but fewer than ten. The chain combines TRBV12-3 or TRBV12-4 with TRBJ1-1; unclear D gene. V was clipped by 3 bases and J by 1 base, with 9 bases between them. The CDR3 sequence is 14 residues long. CDR3 DNA sequence: TGTGCCAGCAGTTTTGAGGGTAGGAACACTGAAGCTTTCTTT. Protein: CASSFEGRNTEAFF.

V is TRBV20-1 and J is TRBJ2-1; maybe TRBD2 (7 bases). This CDR3 has 14 amino acids. The V end lost 3 bases, the J end lost 4 bases, and 13 bases lay between the germline ends. Looked up from germline, CDR1 is DFQATT and CDR2 is SNEGSKA (reference sequence). The CDR3 DNA is TGCAGTGCTAGCTTAAGGGGGGGGTACAATGAGCAGTTCTTC. This encodes CSASLRGGYNEQFF.

The sample holds a few counts of this clonotype. This sequence joins TRBV3-1 and TRBJ2-1; TRBD2 agrees at 9 bases. The CDR3 consists of 13 residues. V gave up 5 bases and J gave up 7 bases; unmatched junction bases: 3. CDR1 and CDR2 (germline): LGHDT, YNNKEL (reference sequence). The CDR3 coding sequence is TGTGCCAGCAGCAGACTAGCGGCTAATGAGCAGTTCTTC. Its protein is CASSRLAANEQFF.

CDR3 DNA sequence: TGTGCCAGCAGCTTCCCCGGGACGAACACCGGGGAGCTGTTTTTT. Residues: CASSFPGTNTGELFF. The chain is built from TRBV7-9 and TRBJ2-2; weak D call: TRBD2 (5 bases). Trimming cost V 3 bases and J 0 bases, with 8 bases left between them. The germline V gene encodes CDR1 SEHNR and CDR2 FQNEAQ (reference sequence). There are 15 residues in the CDR3. The whole variable domain, remainder taken from reference TRBV7-9 and TRBJ2-2, is DTGVSQNPRHKITKRGQNVTFRCDPISEHNRLYWYRQTLGQGPEFLTYFQNEAQLEKSRLLSDRFSAERPKGSFSTLEIQRTEQGDSAMYLCASSFPGTNTGELFFGEGSRLTVL.

This clonotype has more than one count but fewer than ten. The chain combines TRBV7-2 with TRBJ1-2; no clear D gene. Germline V CDR1 and CDR2: SGHTA, FQGNSA. The CDR3 is 14 amino acids. The V and J ends lost 2 bases and 5 bases respectively, with 12 bases between them. The CDR3 nucleotides are TGTGCCAGCAGCTTATCCCGGACGGGTTATGGCTACACCTTC. Residues: CASSLSRTGYGYTF.

J is TRBJ2-7 and V is TRBV7-2; no firm D call. This CDR3 contains 14 residues. Trimming took off 1 base at V and 3 bases at J, with 10 bases between the two ends. Germline assignment: CDR1 SGHTA and CDR2 FQGNSA. This CDR3 is CASSLGADRYEQYF. The CDR3 DNA follows: TGTGCCAGCAGCTTAGGTGCGGACCGCTACGAGCAGTACTTC.